This T cell receptor (beta chain) appears in the sequencing data of a study of cytotoxic CD8 clonotypes in ibrutinib-treated CLL. This CDR3 has 16 amino acids. Germline CDR1 is SGHTA and CDR2 is FQGNSA. Trimming removed 5 bases at V and 2 bases at J, with 16 bases between. TCRdb's table, derived via immunoSEQ multiplex PCR, lists solely in-frame clones and lacks some. The data show approximately 140,000 clones, 70% to 80% seen once. The TCR was taken from a human donor with chronic lymphocytic leukemia. The chain is built from TRBV7-2 and TRBJ1-5; a weak D match, TRBD1 (5 bases). The sequencing here drew on PBMCs, taken after 12 months of ibrutinib treatment. The CDR3 nucleotides read TGTGCCAGCAGCCCCCCCGGGGGGTTGGGCAATCAGCCCCAGCATTTT. Protein: CASSPPGGLGNQPQHF. Supplemented by reference TRBV7-2 and TRBJ1-5, the full variable domain reads GAGVSQSPSNKVTEKGKDVELRCDPISGHTALYWYRQSLGQGLEFLIYFQGNSAPDKSGLPSDRFSAERTGGSVSTLTIQRTQQEDSAVYLCASSPPGGLGNQPQHFGDGTRLSIL.